The present T cell receptor (beta chain) was sequenced within a study of OX40 agonist ivuxolimab in advanced cancers. Study information: A mean age of roughly 60 years, range roughly 20 to 85, was recorded, and roughly 80% were male.

This table comes from immunoSEQ multiplex PCR, and its TCRdb copy is limited to in-frame clones, with some not included. The repertoire consists of 60,000 to 70,000 clones, with 65% to 90% occurring once and the leading ten covering around 1.5%. The CDR3 covers 12 residues. Looked up from germline, CDR1 is MDHEN and CDR2 is SYDVKM. V lost 6 bases to trimming and J lost 3 bases, with 8 bases between them. Source: CD4+ or CD8+ T cells sorted from blood, taken in a trial of the OX40 agonist ivuxolimab. The TCR originated in an adult with an advanced solid tumor such as melanoma, head and neck, liver or kidney cancer. The V gene is TRBV28, the J gene TRBJ1-1; no firm D call. CDR3 sequence: CASSLQDTEAFF. CDR3 DNA: TGTGCCAGCAGCCTCCAAGACACTGAAGCTTTCTTT. Full variable domain (outside the CDR3, taken from reference TRBV28 and TRBJ1-1): DVKVTQSSRYLVKRTGEKVFLECVQDMDHENMFWYRQDPGLGLRLIYFSYDVKMKEKGDIPEGYSVSREKKERFSLILESASTNQTSMYLCASSLQDTEAFFGQGTRLTVV.